What follows is one T cell receptor (beta chain) and its context. Its target is not known. V shed 3 bases and J shed 3 bases, with 9 bases lying between them. The CDR3 runs 12 residues. CDR1 is DFQATT and CDR2 is SNEGSKA in the germline V gene (reference sequence). In patients chosen for sequencing, flow cytometry had shown CD8+CD57+ cell expansion. Each patient had severe acquired aplastic anemia. No therapy had been given to the patients at the time of blood sampling. The data were obtained in a study of CD8+CD57+ T cells in acquired aplastic anemia. Study-level information: CD4+ and CD8+ cells, once sorted, gave DNA averaging about 3.4 ug.

Using genomic DNA as the template, TCR beta VDJ and CDR3 profiling was carried out. TCRdb passed the reads through MiXCR, listing each CDR3 protein once. This table holds roughly 220,000 distinct CDR3 sequences, 65% found once. General study points: Patients and controls had in common approximately 29 CD8+ CDR3 sequences.

The specimen sequenced was sorted CD4+, CD8+, or CD8+CD57+ T cells (not recorded which) from PBMCs. This TCR was sampled from a human donor with aplastic anemia. This chain connects TRBV20-1 to TRBJ2-7, with D possibly matching TRBD1 (5 bases). CDR3 protein: CSARAGHYEQYF. The CDR3 DNA reads TGCAGTGCTAGGGCAGGGCACTACGAGCAGTACTTC.